This TCR beta chain was sequenced during a study of T-cell reconstitution after alpha-beta-depleted transplantation in children. V gave up 6 bases and J gave up 0 bases; unmatched junction bases: 8. The germline gives CDR1 SQVTM, CDR2 ANQGSEA. The CDR3 is 16 residues long. Whole-study results and caveats: High day-60 TCRbeta diversity in some patients came from surviving recipient T cells and thymic progenitors. Reportedly, alpha-beta T cells present about two months post-transplant originated from several hundred expanded clones of graft origin.

Comments on this clonotype: Its antigen is unknown.

Using unique molecular identifiers, the investigators prepared the TCRbeta library. TCRdb re-analysed the PCR reads in MiXCR, keeping a single row per CDR3 protein. The sample includes hundreds of thousands of distinct CDR3 sequences, roughly 23% seen only once; the top ten take about 14%. The source material was PBMCs, mostly from graft donor cells, sampled 360 days after TCRalphabeta/CD19-depleted stem cell transplant. This sequence was found in a boy less than two years old who had a stem cell transplant for acute myeloid leukemia, so the T cells may come from the graft donor. The chain has TRBV29-1 and TRBJ1-1, with TRBD1 matching over 12 bases. In nucleotides, the CDR3 is TGCAGCGTGACCGGGACAGGGGGCCCCGTGAACACTGAAGCTTTCTTT. This sequence encodes CSVTGTGGPVNTEAFF.